Presented here are 14 T cell receptor beta chains from one specimen sequenced in a study of T cell responses to AZD1222 COVID-19 vaccine. Measured with immunoSEQ multiplex PCR; TCRdb has only the in-frame clones, and not every one. The data show 150,000 to 190,000 clones, 90% to 95% seen once. The source material was peripheral blood, sampled 28 days after the second AZD1222 dose. These receptors were taken from an adult who received the AZD1222 COVID-19 vaccine.

The V gene is TRBV2, the J gene TRBJ2-4; D might be TRBD1 or TRBD2, each matching 5 bases. With 1 base removed from V and 1 base from J, the gap between germline ends came to 14 bases. Germline V CDR1 and CDR2: SNHLY, FYNNEI. The CDR3 runs to 17 residues. The chain's CDR3 is CASSEDEGSLAKNIQYF. CDR3 in DNA: TGTGCCAGCAGTGAAGACGAGGGGTCTTTGGCCAAAAACATTCAGTACTTC.

This chain uses TRBV30 with TRBJ1-3, with D possibly TRBD1 on 6 matching bases. Germline V gene sequence: CDR1 GTSNPN, CDR2 SVGIG (reference sequence). This CDR3 is built from 13 residues. V was shortened by 5 bases and J by 2 bases, with 10 bases between the two germline ends. This CDR3 is CAWVQGAGNTIYF. In nucleotides, the CDR3 is TGTGCCTGGGTACAGGGAGCTGGAAACACCATATATTTT.

The genes are TRBV6-5 and TRBJ2-7; the match to TRBD2 covers 13 bases. The length of the CDR3 is 16 residues. Trimming took 4 bases from V and 2 from J; bases not matched to a gene: 5. Germline V CDR1 and CDR2: MNHEY, SVGAGI. For the CDR3, the DNA is TGTGCCAGCAGTTCCACCACTAGCGGGAGGGCCTACGAGCAGTACTTC. Translating gives CASSSTTSGRAYEQYF.

The DNA of the CDR3 is TGTGCCAGCAGCCAAACTGGGGTAGATACGCAGTATTTT. Residues: CASSQTGVDTQYF. V and J are TRBV7-2 and TRBJ2-3; no definite D call. The CDR3 sequence is 13 residues long. V dropped 5 bases and J dropped 5 bases, with 11 bases sitting between them. Germline CDR1 reads SGHTA; CDR2 reads FQGNSA.

This clone has a single count. The CDR3 sequence: CASSLEPRGNQPQHF. The CDR3 DNA reads as TGTGCCAGCAGCTTAGAGCCCAGGGGCAATCAGCCCCAGCATTTT. The V and J genes are TRBV11-2 and TRBJ1-5, with D possibly TRBD1 on 5 matching bases. The CDR3 contains 15 residues. Per the germline V gene, CDR1 is SGHAT and CDR2 is FQNNGV. The V gene lost 0 bases and the J gene lost 2 bases, with 8 bases spanning the gap.

V usage is TRBV6-5 and J usage is TRBJ1-3; a weak D match, TRBD1 (5 bases). The CDR3 is 15 residues long. V lost 5 bases to trimming and J lost 3 bases, with 14 bases between them. The V gene's germline CDR1 is MNHEY and CDR2 SVGAGI. The CDR3 coding sequence is TGTGCCAGCAGTACGGGGGGTGAGAATGGAAACACCATATATTTT. Encoded protein: CASSTGGENGNTIYF.

This clone was observed once. Other DNA variants within this sample encode the same CDR3. The genes are TRBV5-1 and TRBJ1-4; D is ambiguous. This CDR3 is 14 amino acids long. CDR1 is SGHRS and CDR2 is YFSETQ in the germline V gene. The V and J ends lost 4 bases and 0 bases respectively, with 7 bases between them. The CDR3 spells CASSLGATNEKLFF. CDR3 sequence (DNA): TGCGCCAGCAGCCTGGGAGCAACTAATGAAAAACTGTTTTTT.

The V gene is TRBV7-9, the J gene TRBJ1-1; D gene uncertain. Trimming pared 3 bases from V and 4 bases from J, leaving 6 bases between. The germline V gene encodes CDR1 SEHNR and CDR2 FQNEAQ (reference sequence). This CDR3 has 12 amino acids. The CDR3 loop is CASSFLSTEAFF. CDR3 sequence (DNA): TGTGCCAGCAGCTTCTTATCCACTGAAGCTTTCTTT.

V and J are TRBV6-5 and TRBJ2-5; 10 bases fit TRBD1. The J segment lost 1 base and the V segment lost 5 bases, leaving 1 base of the junction unmatched. The CDR3 has 14 amino acids. Germline V gene data show CDR1 as MNHEY and CDR2 as SVGAGI. The CDR3 DNA sequence: TGTGCCAGCAGTAGGGACAGGGGCCAAGAGACCCAGTACTTC. Its translation: CASSRDRGQETQYF.

This sequence joins TRBV30 and TRBJ1-2; D call uncertain. Germline V gene sequence: CDR1 GTSNPN, CDR2 SVGIG (reference sequence). The CDR3 is 10 amino acids. The V gene lost 2 bases and the J gene lost 8 bases, with 6 bases spanning the gap. The chain's CDR3 is CAWSKWGYTF. The CDR3 region has the DNA TGTGCCTGGAGTAAATGGGGCTACACCTTC. Together with reference TRBV30 and TRBJ1-2, the CDR3 gives the full variable domain: SQTIHQWPATLVQPVGSPLSLECTVEGTSNPNLYWYRQAAGRGLQLLFYSVGIGQISSEVPQNLSASRPQDRQFILSSKKLLLSDSGFYLCAWSKWGYTFGSGTRLTVV.

This clone was detected a few times. This CDR3 is also generated by other DNA sequences in the sample. The rearrangement uses TRBV9 and TRBJ2-1, with 12 bases matching TRBD2. CDR1 is SGDLS, CDR2 YYNGEE, per germline. CDR3 length: 16 amino acids. V was clipped by 5 bases and J by 7 bases; unmatched bases: 10. The CDR3 DNA is TGTGCCAGCAGTTCAAGGACTAGCGGGGTTCGAAATGAGCAGTTCTTC. Residues: CASSSRTSGVRNEQFF.

The rearrangement joins TRBV30 to TRBJ2-7, with TRBD1 matching 7 bases. Germline CDR1 and CDR2: GTSNPN and SVGIG (reference sequence). This CDR3 has 14 residues. The ends lost 4 bases at V and 0 bases at J; junction bases unmatched: 6. CDR3 in DNA: TGTGCCTGGACCCTTAGGGGGCGCTCCTACGAGCAGTACTTC. Protein sequence: CAWTLRGRSYEQYF.

The CDR3 region has the DNA TGTGCCAGCAGCTTGGACAGGGGAGAGACCCAGTACTTC. It yields the protein CASSLDRGETQYF. The V gene is TRBV5-6, the J gene TRBJ2-5, with 7 bases lining up with TRBD1. With 0 bases clipped from V and 4 bases from J, the junction kept 0 bases outside the gene matches. The CDR3 runs to 13 residues. CDR1 is SGHDT and CDR2 is YYEEEE in the germline V gene. Full variable domain (outside the CDR3, taken from reference TRBV5-6 and TRBJ2-5): DAGVTQSPTHLIKTRGQQVTLRCSPKSGHDTVSWYQQALGQGPQFIFQYYEEEERQRGNFPDRFSGHQFPNYSSELNVNALLLGDSALYLCASSLDRGETQYFGPGTRLLVL.

CDR3 amino acids: CASSPRIGVVGNTIYF. The CDR3 nucleotides are TGTGCCAGCAGCCCCCGGATTGGGGTGGTTGGAAACACCATATATTTT. The chain recombines TRBV13 with TRBJ1-3; no definite D call. The CDR3 spans 16 residues. V lost 5 bases and J 3 bases, leaving 17 bases between the germline ends. Germline V lookup: CDR1 PRHDT, CDR2 FYEKMQ (reference sequence).